These 10 T cell receptor beta chains share one sample of origin, sequenced in a study of control samples from healthy donors and cancer patients. Clones were read by immunoSEQ multiplex PCR, and TCRdb kept only the in-frame ones, dropping some. In the table there are some 73,000 clones, less than 95% of which are singletons. Sequencing was done on a sample of blood. The origin of the receptors is a woman between 40 and 55 years old in good health.

The chain links TRBV2 to TRBJ1-1; D is undetermined. CDR1 and CDR2 (germline): SNHLY, FYNNEI. Trimming left V 2 bases short and J 3 bases short, with 7 bases between. This CDR3 has 13 amino acids. CDR3 in DNA: TGTGCCAGCAGTGAACAGGCCTACACTGAAGCTTTCTTT. Translation gives CASSEQAYTEAFF.

The CDR3 DNA is TGTGCCAGCAGCTCCTTACCGGGACAGGGGGTGAACACTGAAGCTTTCTTT. As protein: CASSSLPGQGVNTEAFF. V and J are TRBV9 and TRBJ1-1, with 11 nucleotides matching TRBD1. The CDR3 runs 17 residues. V shed 4 bases, J shed 0 bases, and the junction held 8 bases outside the gene matches. Germline CDR1 SGDLS, CDR2 YYNGEE.

V gene TRBV4-3 combines with J gene TRBJ1-2; 7 bases map to TRBD1. J was trimmed by 0 bases and V by 1 base; bases with no gene match: 5. CDR3 length equals 16 residues. Germline V gives CDR1 LGHNA, CDR2 YSLEER. The CDR3 loop reads CASSQGGQISNYGYTF. CDR3 sequence (DNA): TGCGCCAGCAGCCAAGGGGGACAGATCTCTAACTATGGCTACACCTTC.

The chain couples TRBV4-2 to TRBJ2-7; 9 bases line up with TRBD1. The junction had 3 bases not matched to a gene; V was cut back by 1 base and J by 5 bases. Germline V gene data show CDR1 as LGHNA and CDR2 as YNFKEQ. The CDR3 covers 14 residues. CDR3 sequence (DNA): TGTGCCAGCAGCCAAGTACAGGGGGCCCACGAGCAGTACTTC. Encoded protein: CASSQVQGAHEQYF.

This chain uses TRBV28 with TRBJ2-5, with 8 positions matching TRBD2. The CDR3 contains 13 residues. Germline V gene lookup returns CDR1 MDHEN and CDR2 SYDVKM. The J segment lost 4 bases and the V segment lost 6 bases, leaving 4 bases of the junction unmatched. The DNA of the CDR3 is TGTGCCAGCAGGGATAGCGGGGCAGAGACCCAGTACTTC. It is translated as CASRDSGAETQYF.

This chain joins TRBV10-3 and TRBJ2-7; perhaps TRBD1 as D (5 bases). Germline CDR1 and CDR2: ENHRY and SYGVKD. Deletions cut 3 bases from V and 3 bases from J, with 6 bases between. The CDR3 runs to 12 residues. The CDR3 sequence is CAISEDSYEQYF. The CDR3 coding sequence is TGTGCCATCAGTGAAGACAGCTACGAGCAGTACTTC.

This clone has just a few counts. The genes are TRBV9 and TRBJ1-5; D is perhaps TRBD1 (6 bases). V shed 3 bases and J shed 2 bases, with 12 bases lying between them. Germline lookup yields CDR1 SGDLS and CDR2 YYNGEE. CDR3 length equals 15 residues. CDR3 nucleotides: TGTGCCAGCAGCGAACAGGGAGGTGGCAATCAGCCCCAGCATTTT. Residues: CASSEQGGGNQPQHF.

The rearrangement links TRBV7-2 to TRBJ1-5; D is undetermined. From germline, CDR1 is SGHTA and CDR2 FQGNSA. The CDR3 covers 13 residues. Trimming removed 4 bases at V and 7 bases at J, with 11 bases between. The DNA of the CDR3 is TGTGCCAGCAGCTCTCAGTTCGAGCAGCCCCAGCATTTT. Translation: CASSSQFEQPQHF.

V and J are TRBV7-6 and TRBJ2-2; 7 bases match TRBD2. Germline values: CDR1 SGHVS, CDR2 FNYEAQ. V lost 5 bases and J lost 6; bases outside the gene matches: 9. The CDR3 runs to 15 residues. The CDR3 DNA reads as TGTGCCAGCAGCCCCCGCGGGAGAGTCCCCGGGGAGCTGTTTTTT. Its protein product is CASSPRGRVPGELFF.

A single count supports this clone. Here the CDR3 DNA reads TGCGCCAGCAGCCAAGATAGGACCGGGGAGCTGTTTTTT. This sequence encodes CASSQDRTGELFF. This chain uses TRBV4-3 with TRBJ2-2; D remains unclear. The V end lost 0 bases, the J end lost 5 bases, and 4 bases lay between the germline ends. Germline CDR1 LGHNA, CDR2 YSLEER. The CDR3 has 13 residues.